This TCR beta chain was retrieved from a study of T cell changes during pregnancy in multiple sclerosis. Measured with immunoSEQ multiplex PCR; TCRdb has only the in-frame clones, and not every one. The sample has about 100,000 clones; about 92% are singletons. V was trimmed by 7 bases and J by 2 bases, leaving 17 bases between them. Germline V lookup: CDR1 MNHEY, CDR2 SMNVEV (reference sequence). The CDR3 runs to 15 residues. This rearrangement joins TRBV27 to TRBJ1-2; perhaps TRBD1 as D (6 bases). The specimen comprised peripheral blood, sampled in the second trimester of pregnancy. The sequence came from a female donor with multiple sclerosis, enrolled in a pregnancy study. The CDR3 is CASIIPGGLNYGYTF. CDR3 nucleotides: TGTGCCAGCATCATACCGGGGGGCTTAAACTATGGCTACACCTTC.